The sequence of this T cell receptor beta chain was determined in a study of blood T cell repertoires in COVID-19. Study background: COVID-19 samples, acute and convalescent, were from the United States, Italy and Spain.

This CDR3 is built from 17 residues. V was cut by 2 bases and J by 0 bases, with 17 bases left in between. The germline V gene has CDR1 LNHDA and CDR2 SQIVND (reference sequence). Some clones are missing from TCRdb's copy, which holds only in-frame ones; the method was immunoSEQ multiplex PCR. The sample comprises about 150,000 clones, 80% to 85% of which are singletons, and 11% rests with the top ten. The clonotype originates from a man aged 70 or older with active or convalescent COVID-19. Sequenced input: peripheral blood. The chain couples TRBV19 to TRBJ2-7; D possibly corresponds to TRBD2 (7 bases). The CDR3 nucleotides read TGTGCCAGTAGTATAAGGGGGGGGGAGGACTACTCCTACGAGCAGTACTTC. This encodes CASSIRGGEDYSYEQYF. Variable domain in full (rest from reference TRBV19 and TRBJ2-7): DGGITQSPKYLFRKEGQNVTLSCEQNLNHDAMYWYRQDPGQGLRLIYYSQIVNDFQKGDIAEGYSVSREKKESFPLTVTSAQKNPTAFYLCASSIRGGEDYSYEQYFGPGTRLTVT.